This T cell receptor beta chain was recovered during a study of cytomegalovirus exposure and HLA in healthy donors. Broader study findings: Through in vitro validation, three CMV-associated chains were shown to be specific for CMV antigens. DRB1 had the most TCR associations and HLA-C the fewest, a later analysis found, with rates varying by HLA locus.

Concerning this clone itself: The antigen remains unidentified.

The PCR had 60 Vbeta and 13 Jbeta primers. Measured with immunoSEQ multiplex PCR; TCRdb has only the in-frame clones, and not every one. The data hold around 130,000 clones, with approximately 69% observed a single time. CDR1 is SQVTM, CDR2 ANQGSEA, per germline. The CDR3 sequence is 13 residues long. This sequence joins TRBV29-1 and TRBJ2-5; 8 bases agree with TRBD2. The closer fit of TRBJ2-7 to the DNA end suggests the J call may be wrong. This receptor was obtained from a man between 40 and 49 years old in good health and CMV-seropositive. The material sequenced was PBMCs. CDR3 coding DNA: TGCAGCGCCAATGCCGGGACTAGCTACGAGCAGTACTTC. Its translation is CSANAGTSYEQYF.